This note documents a single T cell receptor (beta chain) sequence. Its antigen is as yet unknown. One end of the junction is discordant with germline, which a read error may explain. Construction of the TCRbeta library involved unique molecular identifiers. TCRdb passed the PCR reads through MiXCR, listing each CDR3 protein once. The data hold about 100,000 distinct CDR3 sequences, with 4.5% to 7.5% observed a single time. These data are taken from a study of T-cell reconstitution after alpha-beta-depleted transplantation in children. Study-wide points: Most T-cell counts and diversity one year after the transplant came from T cells that were newly produced. Roughly two months post-transplant, alpha-beta T cells reportedly originated from several hundred graft clones that had expanded.

Germline CDR1 DFQATT, CDR2 SNEGSKA (reference sequence). This CDR3 contains 14 residues. The material was PBMCs, mostly from graft donor cells, obtained 60 days after TCRalphabeta/CD19-depleted stem cell transplant. This TCR was recovered from a female patient between 2 and 15 years old who had a stem cell transplant for Fanconi anemia, so the T cells may come from the graft donor. This chain joins TRBV20-1 and TRBJ2-7, with 7 bases lining up with TRBD1. CDR3 DNA: TGCAGTGCTAGAGACCCTAGACAGGGAACGAGCCGGGACTTC. Translated, it gives CSARDPRQGTSRDF.